Listed here are 25 T cell receptor beta chains from one sample, sequenced in a study of blood T cell repertoires in COVID-19. Sequencing used immunoSEQ multiplex PCR; TCRdb keeps in-frame clones, though not all of them. The sample lists more than 95,000 clones; 86% were seen once. Sequenced input: peripheral blood. Source of these receptors: a woman aged 55-70 years in a cohort sampled during active or convalescent COVID-19.

The chain has TRBV3-1 (or the pseudogene TRBV3-2) and TRBJ1-2, with 8 bases matching TRBD1. Trimming at V came to 4 bases and at J to 0 bases, leaving 7 bases not matched to a gene. There are 16 residues in the CDR3. From germline, CDR1 is LGHDT and CDR2 YNNKEL (reference sequence). CDR3 coding DNA: TGTGCCAGCAGCCCAGGACAGGGCCTAGCTAACTATGGCTACACCTTC. Its translation: CASSPGQGLANYGYTF.

The table lists this clone with a few counts. The chain joins TRBV2 to TRBJ1-2, with 7 nucleotides matching TRBD1. CDR1 SNHLY and CDR2 FYNNEI come from the germline V gene. This CDR3 has 14 amino acids. Trimming at V came to 6 bases and at J to 1 base, leaving 5 bases not matched to a gene. The CDR3 DNA follows: TGTGCCAGCAGGGTCCGGGACAGTAACTATGGCTACACCTTC. This encodes CASRVRDSNYGYTF.

The chain uses TRBV6-5 and TRBJ2-2; 9 bases fit TRBD1. Trimming at V came to 6 bases and at J to 7 bases, leaving 9 bases not matched to a gene. The CDR3 spans 15 residues. The germline V gene encodes CDR1 MNHEY and CDR2 SVGAGI. The CDR3 sequence is CASSLQGALGGELFF. The CDR3 coding sequence is TGTGCCAGCAGCCTACAGGGGGCACTGGGCGGGGAGCTGTTTTTT.

This clone has just a few counts. V usage is TRBV2 and J usage is TRBJ1-3; no reliable D call. The CDR3 consists of 13 residues. Trimming took 4 bases from V and 1 from J, leaving 5 bases between them. CDR1 SNHLY and CDR2 FYNNEI come from the germline V gene. The CDR3 DNA follows: TGTGCCAGCAGTGCCCTTTCTGGAAACACCATATATTTT. Translated, it gives CASSALSGNTIYF.

This clone was counted a single time. The chain has TRBV19 and TRBJ1-1; 9 bases fit TRBD1. The CDR3 is 13 amino acids. The germline V gene encodes CDR1 LNHDA and CDR2 SQIVND (reference sequence). The V and J ends lost 6 bases and 7 bases, in that order; junction bases with no gene match: 6. The DNA of the CDR3 is TGTGCCAGTAGGCAACAGGGGGCTGGTGAAGCTTTCTTT. Its protein is CASRQQGAGEAFF.

The CDR3 sequence: CASRGLQGLPYFNYGYTF. CDR3 sequence (DNA): TGTGCCAGCAGAGGATTACAGGGTCTCCCCTATTTTAACTATGGCTACACCTTC. V is TRBV28 and J is TRBJ1-2; D is perhaps TRBD1 (6 bases). Per the germline V gene, CDR1 is MDHEN and CDR2 is SYDVKM. The CDR3 is 18 amino acids. V dropped 6 bases and J dropped 1 base, with 24 bases sitting between them.

This chain links TRBV11-2 with TRBJ2-3; D is undetermined. The V end lost 2 bases, the J end lost 5 bases, and 8 bases lay between the germline ends. Per the germline V gene, CDR1 is SGHAT and CDR2 is FQNNGV. The CDR3 contains 13 residues. The DNA of the CDR3 is TGTGCCAGCAGCTTATTGAGGTTAGATACGCAGTATTTT. Translated, it gives CASSLLRLDTQYF.

The J gene is TRBJ1-4, the V gene TRBV24-1, with D perhaps TRBD1 (5 bases). CDR3 length equals 16 residues. The germline gives CDR1 KGHDR, CDR2 SFDVKD. V was pared by 9 bases and J by 6 bases, with 22 bases between. The CDR3 loop reads CATGGDSDWAHEKLFF. As DNA, the CDR3 is TGTGCCACCGGGGGGGACTCAGATTGGGCTCATGAAAAACTGTTTTTT.

V gene TRBV27 combines with J gene TRBJ1-1; tentative D call: TRBD1 (6 bases). The V gene lost 6 bases and the J gene lost 8 bases, with 13 bases spanning the gap. CDR3 length: 12 amino acids. CDR1 MNHEY and CDR2 SMNVEV come from the germline V gene (reference sequence). The CDR3: CASSTSRGEAFF. CDR3 nucleotide sequence: TGTGCCAGCAGCACCAGCAGGGGAGAAGCTTTCTTT.

The chain uses TRBV2 and TRBJ1-1; TRBD1 aligns across 9 bases. V shed 7 bases and J 1 base; nucleotides not matched to a gene: 10. Germline CDR1 reads SNHLY; CDR2 reads FYNNEI. This CDR3 has 16 residues. The CDR3 sequence: CASIPDRGVGNTEAFF. The DNA for the CDR3 is TGTGCCAGCATACCCGACAGGGGGGTTGGGAACACTGAAGCTTTCTTT.

The chain employs TRBV28 and TRBJ2-7, with TRBD2 matching 14 bases. The CDR3 covers 13 residues. The germline gives CDR1 MDHEN, CDR2 SYDVKM. The CDR3 loop is CQTSGRVTYEQYF. The CDR3 DNA reads TGTCAGACTAGCGGGAGGGTCACCTACGAGCAGTACTTC. Full variable domain (remainder filled in from reference TRBV28 and TRBJ2-7): DVKVTQSSRYLVKRTGEKVFLECVQDMDHENMFWYRQDPGLGLRLIYFSYDVKMKEKGDIPEGYSVSREKKERFSLILESASTNQTSMYLCQTSGRVTYEQYFGPGTRLTVT.

This chain joins TRBV10-1 and TRBJ2-3; no definite D call. Per germline, CDR1 WNHNN and CDR2 SYGVQD (reference sequence). There are 14 residues in the CDR3. V was pared by 2 bases and J by 6 bases, with 12 bases between. The CDR3 DNA reads TGCGCCAGCAGTGAGAACCAGTTTCAGGATACGCAGTATTTT. As protein: CASSENQFQDTQYF.

V gene TRBV18 combines with J gene TRBJ1-4, with 7 bases aligning to TRBD1. The V segment lost 1 base and the J segment 0 bases; nucleotides outside the gene matches: 8. The CDR3 runs 18 residues. The V gene's germline CDR1 is KGHSH and CDR2 LQKENI. CDR3 bases: TGTGCCAGCTCACCACGGGGACAGAGCAGTGCAACTAATGAAAAACTGTTTTTT. This gives the protein CASSPRGQSSATNEKLFF.

V is TRBV6-5 and J is TRBJ2-5, with D possibly being TRBD1 (6 bases). The CDR3 is 15 residues long. In germline, CDR1 is MNHEY, CDR2 SVGAGI. V gave up 0 bases and J gave up 1 base, with 9 bases separating them. CDR3: CASSYSHRVQETQYF. CDR3 DNA: TGTGCCAGCAGTTACTCTCACAGGGTCCAAGAGACCCAGTACTTC.

This chain uses TRBV5-1 with TRBJ2-4, with D possibly matching TRBD2 (5 bases). This CDR3 region has 19 residues. V lost 0 bases to trimming and J lost 0 bases, with 19 bases between them. The germline gives CDR1 SGHRS, CDR2 YFSETQ. CDR3 nucleotide sequence: TGCGCCAGCAGCTTGGCCGAGGACTCTTCAGGCCTAGCCAAAAACATTCAGTACTTC. It is translated as CASSLAEDSSGLAKNIQYF.

The chain recombines TRBV3-1 (or the pseudogene TRBV3-2) with TRBJ1-6, with TRBD1 as a possible D gene (6 bases). This CDR3 has 14 residues. Germline V gene lookup returns CDR1 LGHDT and CDR2 YNNKEL (reference sequence). V was pared by 1 base and J by 10 bases, with 11 bases between. CDR3 sequence (DNA): TGTGCCAGCAGCCAAGCCCAGGGGAGCTCACCCCTCCACTTT. Translated: CASSQAQGSSPLHF.

This clone was detected once. CDR3 residues: CASSAGTGVYNEQFF. CDR3 sequence (DNA): TGTGCCAGCAGCGCCGGGACAGGGGTCTACAATGAGCAGTTCTTC. The genes are TRBV11-3 and TRBJ2-1; TRBD1 matches 10 bases. CDR3 length equals 15 residues. J was trimmed by 3 bases and V by 5 bases; bases with no gene match: 4. Germline-derived CDR1 and CDR2 are SGHNT and YENEEA.

As DNA, the CDR3 is TGTGCCTGGAGTGCCTCCCGGACAGGGGGCACAGATACGCAGTATTTT. Protein product: CAWSASRTGGTDTQYF. The chain is built from TRBV30 and TRBJ2-3; TRBD1 matches at 9 bases. CDR3 length equals 16 residues. J lost 1 base, V lost 1 base, and 6 bases had no gene match. Germline assignment: CDR1 GTSNPN and CDR2 SVGIG (reference sequence).

The rearrangement joins TRBV19 to TRBJ1-5, with 8 nucleotides matching TRBD1. Per germline, CDR1 LNHDA and CDR2 SQIVND (reference sequence). Unmatched junction bases numbered 6, after V lost 5 bases and J lost 3 bases. The CDR3 is 15 residues long. CDR3 region: CASSFGQGYNQPQHF. In DNA, the CDR3 is TGTGCCAGTAGTTTCGGACAGGGCTACAATCAGCCCCAGCATTTT.

The rearrangement links TRBV5-1 to TRBJ2-7, with a weak D call TRBD2 (5 bases). V was clipped by 4 bases and J by 3 bases, with 23 bases between them. In germline, CDR1 is SGHRS, CDR2 YFSETQ. The CDR3 is made up of 17 amino acids. The CDR3 protein is CASSPGLRKSIGYEQYF. In nucleotides, the CDR3 is TGCGCCAGCAGCCCAGGACTGCGTAAATCTATCGGCTACGAGCAGTACTTC.

The V gene is TRBV7-9, the J gene TRBJ2-1; 13 bases map to TRBD2. CDR3 size: 18 residues. Germline lookup yields CDR1 SEHNR and CDR2 FQNEAQ (reference sequence). The J segment lost 8 bases and the V segment lost 2 bases, leaving 12 bases of the junction unmatched. CDR3 sequence reads: CASSLFTSGRVFLDEQFF. For the CDR3, the DNA is TGTGCCAGCAGCTTATTTACTAGCGGGAGGGTTTTTTTGGATGAGCAGTTCTTC.

CDR3: CASSLAQGGYEKLFF. The CDR3 DNA sequence: TGTGCCAGCAGCTTAGCCCAGGGTGGATACGAAAAACTGTTTTTT. This rearrangement joins TRBV7-9 to TRBJ1-4; maybe TRBD1 (5 bases). V was shortened by 0 bases and J by 8 bases, with 13 bases between the two germline ends. CDR3 length: 15 amino acids. The germline V gene has CDR1 SEHNR and CDR2 FQNEAQ (reference sequence).

V usage is TRBV19 and J usage is TRBJ1-1; D perhaps matches TRBD1 (6 bases). CDR3 length: 14 amino acids. Germline loops: CDR1 LNHDA, CDR2 SQIVND (reference sequence). The V gene lost 7 bases and the J gene lost 1 base, with 13 bases spanning the gap. The CDR3 reads CASIKDSANTEAFF. For the CDR3, the DNA is TGTGCCAGTATTAAGGACAGCGCGAACACTGAAGCTTTCTTT.

The V and J genes are TRBV5-5 and TRBJ2-7, with TRBD2 matching over 8 bases. V shed 5 bases, J shed 5 bases, and the junction held 6 bases outside the gene matches. The germline V gene encodes CDR1 SGHKS and CDR2 YYEKEE (reference sequence). The CDR3 has 13 residues. CDR3 DNA: TGTGCCAGCAGACTCCCCGGGGGGGACGAGCAGTACTTC. Translation: CASRLPGGDEQYF.

The rearrangement joins TRBV5-1 to TRBJ2-1; TRBD2 matches 7 bases. The CDR3 consists of 17 residues. Trimming at V came to 0 bases and at J to 4 bases, leaving 10 bases not matched to a gene. CDR1 and CDR2 from the germline V gene are SGHRS and YFSETQ. In nucleotides, the CDR3 is TGCGCCAGCAGCTTGGGGGGCGGGAGCCTTTCATACAATGAGCAGTTCTTC. Translating gives CASSLGGGSLSYNEQFF.